This TCR beta chain was captured in a study of TET2 disruption in CD19-targeted CAR T cells (dated by TCRdb to 2017 to 2018). Broadly, across the study: The number of samples was determined by the original clinical trial design and by which samples were available, and no additional inclusion criteria were applied.

The germline V and J ends show losses of 6 bases and 7 bases respectively, and no gene match explains 3 bases of the junction. CDR1 MDHEN and CDR2 SYDVKM are derived from the germline V gene. The CDR3 spans 13 residues, from the cysteine through the phenylalanine. Of the CDR3's DNA, 30 bases were read; they are in frame from base 1. The immunoSEQ assay was used for deep sequencing of the TCR beta chain. For the original study's pipeline: Clonotype frequencies were computed using only productive TCR beta rearrangements. The immuneACCESS repertoire file appears here via TCRdb, limited to in-frame rearrangements. These files lack a portion of the clones; in checked studies, under half of the deficit traces to unresolved V genes, and the cause of the others is not known. The DNA was the basis for D and trimming; V, J and clone size are from that table. For this sample, the table gives 25,000 or so clones. The ten largest clones capture 1.9% of the sample.

On the study overall, not on this receptor specifically: Conclusions about the CAR T cells of the patient were based on extensive analysis of a single subject.

The treatment or condition label here, explained by the study, means: autologous CTL019 cells: CD19 CAR with 4-1BB and CD3 zeta domains. TCR zeta and 4-1BB costimulatory signaling domains were incorporated into the CD19 CAR. T cells for CTL019 manufacturing were collected from peripheral blood by means of leukapheresis. The DNeasy Blood and Tissue Kit was used to extract genomic DNA from pre-infusion T cells, peripheral blood, or sorted post-infusion T cells. Comment on this clone: The antigen it binds to is not known. The CDR3 goes on 3 residues after the read ends, and that part is filled in from the germline J gene.

This receptor was taken from a man between 65 and 79 years old with chronic lymphocytic leukemia. The sample consisted of CD8- CAR+ T cells sorted from cultured blood T cells, taken for CD19 CAR T cell therapy. The sample's cell subset or site label, decoded: CD8-negative CAR-positive T cells from the infusion product. The sequence is built from TRBV28 and TRBJ1-6, with 7 central nucleotides matching TRBD1. The CDR3 loop reads CASRTGNNSPLHF. The CDR3 bases that were read are TGTGCCAGCAGGACAGGGAACAATTCACCC.